These 15 T cell receptor beta chains came from one sample sequenced in a study of immune cell composition in non-small cell lung cancer. Profiled with immunoSEQ multiplex PCR; TCRdb holds only in-frame clones, not every one. The sample lists approximately 3,000 clones, roughly 69% seen once, with about 18% in the top ten. The normal lung sample lay at least 3 cm, and maximally far, from the tumour. Sequencing was carried out using non-adjacent lung tissue. These receptors were taken from a human donor with non-small cell lung cancer.

This clone is large within its sample. J is TRBJ1-3 and V is TRBV6-4, with D perhaps matching TRBD1 (6 bases). This CDR3 region has 15 residues. The ends were cut back, 7 bases at V and 0 bases at J, with 13 bases in the middle. Germline V gene data show CDR1 as MRHNA and CDR2 as SNTAGT. CDR3 residues: CASTGQGHSGNTIYF. Written as DNA, the CDR3 is TGTGCCAGCACCGGGCAGGGACACTCTGGAAACACCATATATTTT.

Of note for this clone: This CDR3 is also generated by other DNA sequences in the sample. The chain carries TRBV7-2 and TRBJ1-4, with 8 bases that match TRBD1. The CDR3 is made up of 14 amino acids. Germline V CDR1 and CDR2: SGHTA, FQGNSA. The J segment lost 6 bases and the V segment lost 5 bases, leaving 5 bases of the junction unmatched. The chain's CDR3 is CASSEDRGDEKLFF. The DNA of the CDR3 is TGTGCCAGCAGCGAAGACAGGGGAGATGAAAAACTGTTTTTT. Complete variable domain (other parts from reference TRBV7-2 and TRBJ1-4): GAGVSQSPSNKVTEKGKDVELRCDPISGHTALYWYRQSLGQGLEFLIYFQGNSAPDKSGLPSDRFSAERTGGSVSTLTIQRTQQEDSAVYLCASSEDRGDEKLFFGSGTQLSVL.

The chain employs TRBV2 and TRBJ2-2, with D possibly being TRBD1 (6 bases). Germline lookup yields CDR1 SNHLY and CDR2 FYNNEI. The CDR3 extends over 15 amino acids. Trimming took 4 bases from V and 5 from J, leaving 14 bases between them. CDR3 sequence (DNA): TGTGCCAGCAGTGGGAACAGGGCTACGACCGGGGAGCTGTTTTTT. Translation: CASSGNRATTGELFF.

This clone was recorded a few times. This rearrangement joins TRBV7-8 to TRBJ2-1; 8 nucleotides line up with TRBD2. Unmatched junction bases numbered 11, after V lost 5 bases and J lost 5 bases. CDR1 is SGHVS and CDR2 is FQNEAQ in the germline V gene. This CDR3 contains 16 residues. CDR3 in amino acids: CASSPLGGLVDNEQFF. CDR3 bases: TGTGCCAGCAGCCCCCTCGGGGGACTAGTAGACAATGAGCAGTTCTTC.

J is TRBJ2-5 and V is TRBV7-9; 7 bases align to TRBD1. Trimming took 1 base from V and 1 from J; bases not matched to a gene: 9. Germline CDR1 is SEHNR and CDR2 is FQNEAQ (reference sequence). This CDR3 has 17 residues. CDR3 in amino acids: CASSLEGAGKSQETQYF. For the CDR3, the DNA is TGTGCCAGCAGCTTAGAGGGGGCAGGGAAATCCCAAGAGACCCAGTACTTC.

This clone was observed a handful of times. The genes are TRBV7-8 and TRBJ1-3, with D possibly TRBD1 on 6 matching bases. The CDR3 has 15 residues. Trimming removed 7 bases at V and 0 bases at J, with 13 bases between. Germline CDR1 and CDR2: SGHVS and FQNEAQ. The CDR3 protein is CASTPGQSSGNTIYF. The CDR3 region has the DNA TGTGCCAGCACCCCTGGACAGAGCTCTGGAAACACCATATATTTT.

This clone was seen just once. The rearrangement uses TRBV21-1 and TRBJ2-3; TRBD2 is the table's D call, not checked against the DNA. TRBV21-1 is a listed pseudogene. The CDR3 runs 15 residues. The CDR3 coding sequence is TGTGCCAGCAGCAAATTCCTTTTATACACAGATACGCAGTATTTT. Translation gives CASSKFLLYTDTQYF.

The sample holds a few counts of this clone. V usage is TRBV5-6 and J usage is TRBJ1-2, with a tentative D call TRBD1 (6 bases). CDR3 length equals 15 residues. Trimming stripped 4 bases from V and 2 bases from J, with 15 bases between. In germline, CDR1 is SGHDT, CDR2 YYEEEE. The CDR3, as DNA: TGTGCCAGCAGCCTAACAGGGAAGTGGAACTATGGCTACACCTTC. It is translated as CASSLTGKWNYGYTF.

V is TRBV20-1 and J is TRBJ1-2, with 7 bases fitting TRBD1. Per germline, CDR1 DFQATT and CDR2 SNEGSKA (reference sequence). Trimming at V came to 7 bases and at J to 8 bases, leaving 7 bases not matched to a gene. This CDR3 spans 11 amino acids. The CDR3 coding sequence is TGCAGTGGCCAGGGGGGACGCGGCTACACCTTC. Its protein product is CSGQGGRGYTF.

This chain uses TRBV30 with TRBJ1-4; perhaps TRBD1 as D (6 bases). The CDR3 covers 14 residues. Trimming cost V 5 bases and J 1 base, with 11 bases left between them. Germline V gene data show CDR1 as GTSNPN and CDR2 as SVGIG (reference sequence). The CDR3, as DNA: TGTGCCTGGGGTAGGGGGGGAACTAATGAAAAACTGTTTTTT. This encodes CAWGRGGTNEKLFF.

This chain connects TRBV21-1 to TRBJ1-5. TRBV21-1 is listed as a pseudogene. This CDR3 comprises 15 residues. DNA of the CDR3: TGTGCCAGCAGCAAAGTAAGGCTTTCGGGTCAGTCCCAGCATTTT. Translated: CASSKVRLSGQSQHF.

The rearrangement links TRBV9 to TRBJ2-1, with 8 bases aligning to TRBD2. J gave up 10 bases and V 4 bases, and 1 base lay outside the gene matches. This CDR3 contains 11 residues. The V gene's germline CDR1 is SGDLS and CDR2 YYNGEE. The CDR3 DNA sequence: TGTGCCAGCAGCTCGGGGGGGGAGCAGTTCTTC. This encodes CASSSGGEQFF.

This clone was observed a handful of times. This chain connects TRBV15 to TRBJ2-7; the match to TRBD1 covers 9 bases. The CDR3 is 15 amino acids. V dropped 5 bases and J dropped 5; count of bases not matched to a gene: 10. Germline assignment: CDR1 LNHNV and CDR2 YYDKDF (reference sequence). The CDR3 nucleotides read TGTGCCACCAGCGCAACAGGGACAGGGAGACACGAGCAGTACTTC. Translating gives CATSATGTGRHEQYF.

This clone is labeled large. The V gene is TRBV10-3, the J gene TRBJ1-5; D is perhaps TRBD1 (5 bases). From germline, CDR1 is ENHRY and CDR2 SYGVKD. V lost 11 bases and J lost 0, with 14 bases in between. The CDR3 is 14 amino acids. The CDR3 spells CAAGTGDSNQPQHF. The CDR3 DNA reads as TGTGCCGCCGGAACAGGAGATAGCAATCAGCCCCAGCATTTT.

The V gene is TRBV6-6, the J gene TRBJ2-2; 7 bases align to TRBD1. With 0 bases clipped from V and 6 bases from J, the junction kept 1 base outside the gene matches. Germline V gives CDR1 MNHNY, CDR2 SVGAGI (reference sequence). This CDR3 is 14 amino acids long. The CDR3 sequence is CASSYSQGAGELFF. The CDR3 DNA reads TGTGCCAGCAGTTACTCCCAGGGGGCCGGGGAGCTGTTTTTT.